This T cell receptor (beta chain) was identified during a study of cytomegalovirus exposure and HLA in healthy donors. General study findings and limits: Researchers left out some V segments, among them TRBV6-2 and TRBV6-3, as indistinguishable.

CDR3 length: 16 residues. Between the trimmed V and J ends, which lost 0 bases and 5 bases, there was a span of 12 bases. Germline CDR1 reads SGHRS; CDR2 reads YFSETQ. Concerning this clone itself: Antigen specificity is unknown.

This PCR relied on a set of 60 Vbeta primers and 13 Jbeta primers. Libraries were prepared by immunoSEQ multiplex PCR; TCRdb keeps only in-frame clonotypes and omits some of them. The sample shows around 160,000 clones, approximately 79% of them seen only once. The clonotype originates from a man aged 45 to 65 in good health and CMV-seropositive. Sequenced sample: PBMCs. The rearrangement uses TRBV5-1 and TRBJ1-6, with D unresolved. CDR3 amino acids: CASSLDSGKNNSPLHF. The DNA for the CDR3 is TGCGCCAGCAGCTTGGATTCGGGTAAAAATAATTCACCCCTCCACTTT.